Shown below are 30 T cell receptor beta chains from a single sample sequenced in a study of CD8+ T cells in alopecia areata. As the sequencing template, cDNA was produced by extracting RNA and reverse transcribing it. Repertoires were generated with immunoSEQ multiplex PCR, while TCRdb's copy carries only in-frame clones and drops some. The sample comprises about 200,000 clones, approximately 52% of which are singletons, and over 0.4% rests with the top ten. The material sequenced was CD4+ T cells sorted from blood, taken at week 0. These receptors all come from a human donor with alopecia areata.

In regard to this clone: No conserved phenylalanine or tryptophan is present at the end of the CDR3, so a read error is the likely explanation. The chain's CDR3 is CASSLRQHYGYTL. In DNA, the CDR3 is TGTGCCAGCAGCTTGCGACAGCACTATGGCTACACCCTC. This chain uses TRBV5-4 with TRBJ1-2; D perhaps matches TRBD1 (5 bases). The CDR3 contains 13 residues. Between the trimmed V and J ends, which lost 1 base and 3 bases, there was a span of 7 bases. Germline V gene data show CDR1 as SGHNT and CDR2 as YYREEE (reference sequence).

Regarding this clone: Other DNA sequences from this sample encode an identical CDR3 as well. The V and J genes are TRBV5-1 and TRBJ1-2, with 9 bases identical to TRBD1. This CDR3 region has 14 residues. J gave up 8 bases and V 0 bases, and 5 bases lay outside the gene matches. CDR1 and CDR2 (germline): SGHRS, YFSETQ. CDR3 nucleotides: TGCGCCAGCAGCTTGGGGGACAGGGCGGACGGCTACACCTTC. Translation: CASSLGDRADGYTF.

This clone was found many times. This rearrangement joins TRBV6-1 to TRBJ2-6; D might be TRBD1 (6 bases). Germline lookup yields CDR1 MNHNS and CDR2 SASEGT. The CDR3 is 15 residues long. V lost 6 bases and J lost 0, with 9 bases in between. The CDR3 coding sequence is TGTGCCAGCAGACAAGGGGGCTCTGGGGCCAACGTCCTGACTTTC. It encodes CASRQGGSGANVLTF.

This clone was seen more than once but under ten times. The rearrangement uses TRBV6-5 and TRBJ1-5; 9 bases align to TRBD1. The CDR3 extends over 15 amino acids. Germline-derived CDR1 and CDR2 are MNHEY and SVGAGI. The V segment lost 6 bases and the J segment 7 bases; nucleotides outside the gene matches: 10. CDR3 DNA: TGTGCCAGCAGGCCCGTACAGGGGGCTTACCAGCCCCAGCATTTT. It translates to CASRPVQGAYQPQHF.

V is TRBV11-2 and J is TRBJ1-2; D perhaps matches TRBD1 (5 bases). Germline V CDR1 and CDR2: SGHAT, FQNNGV. This CDR3 has 15 residues. The V gene lost 0 bases and the J gene lost 7 bases, with 15 bases spanning the gap. CDR3 bases: TGTGCCAGCAGCTTAGATCCGGGGCGAGGTAGTGGCTACACCTTC. This sequence encodes CASSLDPGRGSGYTF.

J is TRBJ2-7 and V is TRBV6-1, with a possible D match to TRBD1 (6 bases). This CDR3 spans 15 amino acids. Trimming cost V 6 bases and J 4 bases, with 19 bases left between them. CDR1 is MNHNS and CDR2 is SASEGT in the germline V gene. As DNA, the CDR3 is TGTGCCAGCAGAGCCCCGGGACATCGCCATTACGAGCAGTACTTC. Translated, it gives CASRAPGHRHYEQYF.

The chain recombines TRBV25-1 with TRBJ1-4; possible D gene TRBD1, 6 bases. This CDR3 region has 15 residues. Trimming cost V 3 bases and J 7 bases, with 15 bases left between them. Germline V CDR1 and CDR2: MGHDK, SYGVNS. The CDR3: CASSENDRTREKLFF. CDR3 DNA sequence: TGTGCCAGCAGTGAGAACGACAGGACCCGTGAAAAACTGTTTTTT.

The V call is TRBV27, the J call TRBJ1-1; D not resolved. V was shortened by 0 bases and J by 1 base, with 6 bases between the two germline ends. This CDR3 is 14 amino acids long. Germline CDR1 MNHEY, CDR2 SMNVEV (reference sequence). CDR3 nucleotides: TGTGCCAGCAGTTTATCAACAACGAACACTGAAGCTTTCTTT. It codes for CASSLSTTNTEAFF.

This chain connects TRBV30 to TRBJ1-3, with D possibly matching TRBD1 (6 bases). The V and J ends lost 0 bases and 2 bases respectively, with 14 bases between them. CDR1 is GTSNPN and CDR2 is SVGIG in the germline V gene (reference sequence). CDR3 size: 16 residues. For the CDR3, the DNA is TGTGCCTGGAGTGTTTCGGCGGCAGGGGCTGGAAACACCATATATTTT. This translates into CAWSVSAAGAGNTIYF.

A few counts support this clone. The V gene is TRBV5-1, the J gene TRBJ2-7; D is unclear. CDR3 length: 15 amino acids. V was clipped by 4 bases and J by 7 bases, with 21 bases between them. CDR1 is SGHRS and CDR2 is YFSETQ in the germline V gene. In DNA form, the CDR3 reads TGCGCCAGCAGCCCCACTGGAGAATTCCCTTCGGAGCAGTACTTC. As protein: CASSPTGEFPSEQYF.

The chain recombines TRBV19 with TRBJ2-1, with a possible D match to TRBD2 (7 bases). Germline V gene sequence: CDR1 LNHDA, CDR2 SQIVND (reference sequence). V was shortened by 8 bases and J by 6 bases, with 23 bases between the two germline ends. The CDR3 contains 16 residues. The CDR3 bases are TGTGCCAGTGCCCCGGGGGGCGGCTCATGGGTCAATGAGCAGTTCTTC. It yields the protein CASAPGGGSWVNEQFF.

The gene calls are TRBV6-5 and TRBJ2-7, with 7 nucleotides matching TRBD1. Germline values: CDR1 MNHEY, CDR2 SVGAGI. The CDR3 contains 15 residues. Trimming at V came to 6 bases and at J to 1 base, leaving 9 bases not matched to a gene. The CDR3 nucleotides read TGTGCCAGCAGCCGAGACAGGGCCGAGTCCTACGAGCAGTACTTC. Protein: CASSRDRAESYEQYF.

The genes are TRBV27 and TRBJ1-2; 9 nucleotides agree with TRBD1. Germline loops: CDR1 MNHEY, CDR2 SMNVEV (reference sequence). V lost 5 bases to trimming and J lost 2 bases; unmatched junction nucleotides: 6. The CDR3 spans 15 residues. In DNA, the CDR3 is TGTGCCAGCAGTCCTCGGACAGGGGAAAACTATGGCTACACCTTC. This gives the protein CASSPRTGENYGYTF.

This clone was seen ten or more times. V and J are TRBV7-2 and TRBJ2-7; 11 nucleotides line up with TRBD2. The germline gives CDR1 SGHTA, CDR2 FQGNSA. V shed 3 bases and J 3 bases; nucleotides not matched to a gene: 13. This CDR3 has 18 amino acids. The CDR3, as DNA: TGTGCCAGCAGCTTGACTTCTACCGGGACTAGCGGCTTCTACGAGCAGTACTTC. As protein: CASSLTSTGTSGFYEQYF.

This clone has a count of ten or more. V usage is TRBV11-2 and J usage is TRBJ1-3; TRBD1 matches at 11 bases. V shed 4 bases, J shed 0 bases, and the junction held 5 bases outside the gene matches. The CDR3 is 17 amino acids. Germline V lookup: CDR1 SGHAT, CDR2 FQNNGV. In DNA form, the CDR3 reads TGTGCCAGCAGCTCGTGGACAGGGGGCATCTCTGGAAACACCATATATTTT. Amino acids: CASSSWTGGISGNTIYF.

CDR3: CASSLVRWARDEQFF. The CDR3, as DNA: TGTGCCAGCAGCTTAGTTCGATGGGCGAGGGATGAGCAGTTCTTC. This chain links TRBV7-8 with TRBJ2-1, with D possibly being TRBD2 (5 bases). Germline V gives CDR1 SGHVS, CDR2 FQNEAQ. This CDR3 has 15 residues. Trimming cost V 1 base and J 8 bases, with 15 bases left between them.

Only one count was recorded for this clone. This rearrangement joins TRBV18 to TRBJ1-2, with D tentatively TRBD1 (6 bases). Trimming cost V 4 bases and J 4 bases, with 22 bases left between them. The germline V gene encodes CDR1 KGHSH and CDR2 LQKENI. The length of the CDR3 is 17 residues. CDR3 coding DNA: TGTGCCAGCTCACGACAGGCCGGTTCCGGGACACTCTATGGCTACACCTTC. It is translated as CASSRQAGSGTLYGYTF.

This rearrangement joins TRBV30 to TRBJ1-2; D might be TRBD1 (5 bases). The CDR3 is made up of 13 amino acids. V lost 7 bases to trimming and J lost 3 bases, with 15 bases between them. The germline V gene has CDR1 GTSNPN and CDR2 SVGIG (reference sequence). CDR3 residues: CASWGRRDYGYTF. In DNA, the CDR3 is TGTGCCTCTTGGGGCAGGCGAGACTATGGCTACACCTTC.

This clone was seen a few times. The V call is TRBV30, the J call TRBJ2-3; D is possibly TRBD1 or TRBD2 (5 bases each). The CDR3 consists of 15 residues. Deletions cut 7 bases from V and 2 bases from J, with 19 bases between. From germline, CDR1 is GTSNPN and CDR2 SVGIG (reference sequence). The CDR3 nucleotides read TGTGCCTCCCTGAGATTTTTGGGGGACACAGATACGCAGTATTTT. Its translation: CASLRFLGDTDTQYF.

The chain joins TRBV9 to TRBJ2-7; D remains unclear. Germline V gene lookup returns CDR1 SGDLS and CDR2 YYNGEE. V gave up 3 bases and J gave up 0 bases, with 7 bases separating them. The CDR3 sequence is 13 residues long. Here the CDR3 DNA reads TGTGCCAGCAGCGGGGAAAGCTCCTACGAGCAGTACTTC. This encodes CASSGESSYEQYF.

This chain joins TRBV29-1 and TRBJ2-2; 8 positions match TRBD2. V lost 3 bases and J lost 9; bases outside the gene matches: 12. Germline V gene data show CDR1 as SQVTM and CDR2 as ANQGSEA. The CDR3 runs 15 residues. The CDR3 sequence: CSVEAGGPHPRELFF. The CDR3 DNA reads TGCAGCGTTGAGGCGGGAGGCCCCCACCCCCGGGAGCTGTTTTTT.

V gene TRBV30 combines with J gene TRBJ2-7; the match to TRBD2 covers 11 bases. CDR3 size: 16 residues. Germline-derived CDR1 and CDR2 are GTSNPN and SVGIG (reference sequence). Germline trimming cut 2 bases from V and 6 bases from J; bases unmatched to any gene: 12. CDR3 sequence (DNA): TGTGCCTGGAGTCCTCTTAGCGGGAGGGTTGGTATCGAGCAGTACTTC. It yields the protein CAWSPLSGRVGIEQYF.

This clone has only a few counts. The V and J genes are TRBV30 and TRBJ1-5, with a tentative D call TRBD1 (6 bases). Germline CDR1 reads GTSNPN; CDR2 reads SVGIG (reference sequence). The V gene lost 0 bases and the J gene lost 6 bases, with 9 bases spanning the gap. The CDR3 sequence is 13 residues long. CDR3 residues: CAWSVTGRQPQHF. The CDR3 DNA sequence: TGTGCCTGGAGTGTCACAGGGCGTCAGCCCCAGCATTTT.

The chain couples TRBV5-4 to TRBJ2-3; 7 bases line up with TRBD2. The length of the CDR3 is 15 residues. Looked up from germline, CDR1 is SGHNT and CDR2 is YYREEE (reference sequence). The ends lost 4 bases at V and 4 bases at J; junction bases unmatched: 9. CDR3 coding DNA: TGTGCCAGCAGCCCGGCGGGGGATCTCGCAGATACGCAGTATTTT. This gives the protein CASSPAGDLADTQYF.

This clone was observed a few times. The V call is TRBV29-1, the J call TRBJ2-7; maybe TRBD2 (7 bases). The V end lost 6 bases, the J end lost 6 bases, and 21 bases lay between the germline ends. This CDR3 contains 14 residues. Germline V lookup: CDR1 SQVTM, CDR2 ANQGSEA. In DNA, the CDR3 is TGCAGCGTCCGGGGGGCGGGAAGCGAACTCGAGCAGTACTTC. Translated: CSVRGAGSELEQYF.

This clone was seen more than once but under ten times. The chain couples TRBV6-5 to TRBJ2-1; no firm D call. The CDR3 extends over 11 amino acids. Trimming left V 2 bases short and J 9 bases short, with 5 bases between. Germline lookup yields CDR1 MNHEY and CDR2 SVGAGI. The CDR3 here is CASSYGPEQFF. The CDR3 bases are TGTGCCAGCAGTTACGGGCCTGAGCAGTTCTTC.

This clone was recorded a few times. The chain recombines TRBV7-2 with TRBJ2-1, with D maybe TRBD1 (6 bases). CDR3 length: 12 residues. V shed 1 base and J shed 11 bases, with 9 bases lying between them. From germline, CDR1 is SGHTA and CDR2 FQGNSA. CDR3 in amino acids: CASSLVRDKQFF. The CDR3 DNA is TGTGCCAGCAGCTTAGTCCGGGACAAGCAGTTCTTC.

The CDR3 coding sequence is TGCGCCAGCAGCTTGGACGGCTGGAGCTCCTACGAGCAGTACTTC. Protein product: CASSLDGWSSYEQYF. The chain employs TRBV5-1 and TRBJ2-7, with no clear D. The CDR3 runs 15 residues. V lost 0 bases, J lost 0 bases, and 10 bases lay in between. Germline V CDR1 and CDR2: SGHRS, YFSETQ.

The chain is built from TRBV5-4 and TRBJ1-1, with D unresolved. Germline lookup yields CDR1 SGHNT and CDR2 YYREEE (reference sequence). The CDR3 extends over 15 amino acids. The ends were cut back, 4 bases at V and 5 bases at J, with 18 bases in the middle. DNA of the CDR3: TGTGCCAGCAGCCCCACCGTATTACGGAAGACTGAAGCTTTCTTT. Protein: CASSPTVLRKTEAFF.

The chain combines TRBV19 with TRBJ2-1; D is unresolved. Between the trimmed V and J ends, which lost 0 bases and 10 bases, there was a span of 13 bases. CDR1 LNHDA and CDR2 SQIVND come from the germline V gene (reference sequence). The CDR3 has 14 residues. CDR3 amino acids: CASSIESSLGEQFF. CDR3 coding DNA: TGTGCCAGTAGTATAGAGAGTTCCCTCGGGGAGCAGTTCTTC.